These T cell receptor beta chains were read from a single sample in a study of blood T cell repertoires in COVID-19. Repertoires were generated with immunoSEQ multiplex PCR, while TCRdb's copy carries only in-frame clones and drops some. The sample records a few hundred thousand clones, about 88% being singletons. Input material: peripheral blood. The receptors come from a human donor in a cohort sampled during active COVID-19. CDR3s include the opening cysteine and the closing phenylalanine or tryptophan. The order of the fields is J gene, V gene, clone size, D gene, CDR3 DNA, CDR3 protein. The D gene is left open where the match is weak. Only part of the rows carry a size: once, few, many, or a class if the clone is expanded.

TRBJ2-3	TRBV30	few	NA	TGTGCCTGGACCTCAGGAGGAGATACGCAGTATTTT	CAWTSGGDTQYF
TRBJ1-2	TRBV18	once	NA	TGTGCCAGCTCACCACCGGTATTTGACGGGTATGGCTACACCTTC	CASSPPVFDGYGYTF
TRBJ2-4	TRBV12-2	NA	NA	TGTGCAAGTCGCTGGAGAATGGGGACACCGGGGTGCCTCCTAGCCAAAAACATTCAGTACTTC	CASRWRMGTPGCLLAKNIQYF
TRBJ1-2	TRBV2	NA	NA	TGTGCCGGAGGGGAGATGGGCTACACCTTC	CAGGEMGYTF
TRBJ2-7	TRBV7-9	NA	NA	TGTGCCAGCAGCTCCACGAGCTCCTACGAGCAGTACTTC	CASSSTSSYEQYF
TRBJ1-1	TRBV5-1	NA	NA	TGCGCCAGCAGCTTGGCCTTGGGGCGAGCGAACACTGAAGCTTTCTTT	CASSLALGRANTEAFF
TRBJ2-5	TRBV12-3/TRBV12-4	once	TRBD2	TGTGCCAGCAGGGAGCGGGAGTTAGAGACCCAGTACTTC	CASRERELETQYF
TRBJ1-5	TRBV19	NA	TRBD1	TGTGCCAGTAGGGACAGGGTGGATCAGCCCCAGCATTTT	CASRDRVDQPQHF
TRBJ2-2	TRBV5-1	NA	TRBD2	TGCGCCAGCAGCTTGGATCCGGGAGGGCGTCCCGGGGAGCTGTTTTTT	CASSLDPGGRPGELFF
TRBJ2-7	TRBV12-5	NA	TRBD1	TGTGCTAGCCTGGGACAGGGGACCTACGAGCAGTACTTC	CASLGQGTYEQYF
TRBJ2-7	TRBV27	NA	TRBD2	TGTGCCAGCAGTCTCACTAGCGCGACCTACGAGCAGTACTTC	CASSLTSATYEQYF
TRBJ2-5	TRBV5-1	NA	NA	TGCGCCAGCAGCTTGACAGGGCCCGGTGAGACCCAGTACTTC	CASSLTGPGETQYF
TRBJ1-1	TRBV9	NA	TRBD1	TGTGCCAGCAGCACTAGCGGGACAGGGGGGACTGAAGCTTTCTTT	CASSTSGTGGTEAFF
TRBJ1-4	TRBV2	NA	TRBD1	TGTGCCAGCAGCGCGGACAGGGGAGAAAGTGAAAAACTGTTTTTT	CASSADRGESEKLFF
TRBJ1-4	TRBV15	many	NA	TGTGCCACCAGCAGGAACAGGGAAGGTGAAAAACTGTTTTTT	CATSRNREGEKLFF
TRBJ2-1	TRBV10-3	NA	TRBD1	TGTGCCATCAGTGTAAGGACAGGGGACAATGAGCAGTTCTTC	CAISVRTGDNEQFF
TRBJ1-1	TRBV2	NA	NA	TGTGCCAGCACTTCGGGGAGGAACACTGAAGCTTTCTTT	CASTSGRNTEAFF
TRBJ2-2	TRBV11-2	few	TRBD2	TGTGCCAGCAGCAGACCGGGACTAGCGGTCACCGGGGAGCTGTTTTTT	CASSRPGLAVTGELFF
TRBJ1-1	TRBV6-5	NA	NA	TGTGCCAGCAGTTACGGACAAGGTAGAGCTTTCTTT	CASSYGQGRAFF
TRBJ2-7	TRBV4-1	NA	TRBD1	TGCGCCAGCAGCCACTCACAGGGGTACGAGCAGTACTTC	CASSHSQGYEQYF
TRBJ1-2	TRBV5-1	NA	NA	TGCGCCAGCAGCTCGCCTACAGGGTCTGAAGGCTACACCTTC	CASSSPTGSEGYTF
TRBJ1-1	TRBV4-1	NA	NA	TGCGCCAGCAGCCAAGAGAGGGCAGCGAACACTGAAGCTTTCTTT	CASSQERAANTEAFF
TRBJ1-4	TRBV6-5	NA	TRBD1	TGTGCCAGCAGTCGGACAGGCCAACGTGAAAAACTGTTTTTT	CASSRTGQREKLFF
TRBJ2-7	TRBV12-5	NA	NA	TGTGCTAGCGCCGCCTCGAGGGAGCAGTACTTC	CASAASREQYF
TRBJ2-5	TRBV5-1	NA	NA	TGCGCCAGCAGCGGGAACCCCAGGGGTTCTGGAGAGACCCAGTACTTC	CASSGNPRGSGETQYF
TRBJ2-5	TRBV2	NA	TRBD1	TGTGCCAGCAGTGAACGGACAGGTTCGGCGAAGACCCAGTACTTC	CASSERTGSAKTQYF
TRBJ2-3	TRBV15	NA	NA	TGTGCCACCAGCAGAGATCTCACCGCGAATACGCAGTATTTT	CATSRDLTANTQYF
TRBJ2-7	TRBV7-9	NA	TRBD2	TGTGCCAGCAGCCCCTCCGAAGCGGGGGGGCCGGAGTCCTACGAGCAGTACTTC	CASSPSEAGGPESYEQYF
TRBJ1-4	TRBV5-8	NA	NA	TGTGCCAGCACCAGACATAGGGGCAATGAAAAACTGTTTTTT	CASTRHRGNEKLFF
TRBJ2-2	TRBV30	NA	NA	TGTGCCTGGAGTAGTAGGAGGACTGGCGGGGAGCTGTTTTTT	CAWSSRRTGGELFF
TRBJ1-3	TRBV30	once	NA	TGTGCCTGGAGTGGGACTCCTCCTGGAAACACCATATATTTT	CAWSGTPPGNTIYF
TRBJ1-5	TRBV2	NA	NA	TGTGCCAGCAGTGTCCATAGCAATCAGCCCCAGCATTTT	CASSVHSNQPQHF
TRBJ1-5	TRBV3-1/TRBV3-2	NA	NA	TGTGCCAGCAGCCAACAGGGTTATGATCAGCCCCAGCATTTT	CASSQQGYDQPQHF
TRBJ1-1	TRBV5-5	NA	NA	TGTGCCAGCAGCCTCTTGGGGGCCATGAACACTGAAGCTTTCTTT	CASSLLGAMNTEAFF
TRBJ1-4	TRBV28	once	TRBD1	TGTGCCAGCAGTACCAGGGGGCGCGGTGAAAAACTGTTTTTT	CASSTRGRGEKLFF
TRBJ2-3	TRBV7-3	NA	TRBD2	TGTGCCAGCAGTCCTGGGCGGGGGGCCACAGATACGCAGTATTTT	CASSPGRGATDTQYF
TRBJ2-2	TRBV11-3	NA	NA	TGTGCCAGCACCAAGGGGCGCACCGGGGAGCTGTTTTTT	CASTKGRTGELFF
TRBJ1-5	TRBV7-3	NA	TRBD1	TGTGCCAGCAGCTTACAGGGGGGCAATCAGCCCCAGCATTTT	CASSLQGGNQPQHF
TRBJ2-1	TRBV15	NA	TRBD2	TGTGCCACCAGCAGCCCGGGGGGTAAACCCTACAATGAGCAGTTCTTC	CATSSPGGKPYNEQFF
TRBJ1-4	TRBV5-1	NA	NA	TGCGCCAGCAGCCCCCGGACAGCGGATGAAAAACTGTTTTTT	CASSPRTADEKLFF
TRBJ1-3	TRBV30	once	TRBD1	TGTGCCTGGAGCGAAGGGACAGGGGCTGGAAACACCATATATTTT	CAWSEGTGAGNTIYF
TRBJ1-1	TRBV2	NA	NA	TGTGCCAGCAGGGCAGGGATAGCTTTCTTT	CASRAGIAFF
TRBJ2-5	TRBV14	NA	TRBD1	TGTGCCAGCAGCCCACAAACGGGACAGGGGGGGACCCAGTACTTC	CASSPQTGQGGTQYF
TRBJ2-5	TRBV5-1	NA	TRBD2	TGCGCCAGCAGCTTCAACTTGAGACTAGCGGGAGGGCCGGAGACCCAGTACTTC	CASSFNLRLAGGPETQYF
TRBJ2-6	TRBV7-3	NA	NA	TGTGCCAGCAGCCTAAGTACAGCGGCCAACGTCCTGACTTTC	CASSLSTAANVLTF
TRBJ2-2	TRBV11-2	NA	NA	TGTGCCAGCAGCTTAGGCGGTGTTACCGGGGAGCTGTTTTTT	CASSLGGVTGELFF
TRBJ2-3	TRBV5-1	NA	TRBD2	TGCGCCAGCAGCGAAGGACTAGCCCGCGATACGCAGTATTTT	CASSEGLARDTQYF
TRBJ2-5	TRBV5-1	NA	NA	TGCGCCAGCAGCTTGGGGAACCTCGGGAGTTGGGAGACCCAGTACTTC	CASSLGNLGSWETQYF
TRBJ1-5	TRBV29-1	NA	NA	TGCAGCGTTGGCGGGGGGGCGGAACAGCCCCAGCATTTT	CSVGGGAEQPQHF
TRBJ2-7	TRBV19	NA	TRBD2	TGTGCCAGTACCTCAGGGCGGGAGGCTACCTACGAGCAGTACTTC	CASTSGREATYEQYF
TRBJ1-1	TRBV2	NA	NA	TGTGCCAGCGTCGGGGAGCACACTGAAGCTTTCTTT	CASVGEHTEAFF